Here is one T cell receptor beta chain with its context. No antigen is known for it. The CDR3 loop spans 13 amino acids. CDR1 and CDR2 (germline): SNHLY, FYNNEI. V was clipped by 4 bases and J by 8 bases, with 14 bases between them. This entry belongs to a study of CD8 T cells in ankylosing spondylitis. General study points: About eight highly homologous variants made up a TCR beta motif that seemed to typify ankylosing spondylitis blood. The clones that were linked to disease were reported to be significantly enriched in matched synovial fluid samples from ankylosing spondylitis patients. Clones that were linked to disease were CD8+ and were relatively rare in peripheral blood. Both synovial fluid and blood in reactive arthritis had previously been reported to carry some motif variants.

Using quantitative 5'-RACE with molecular barcodes, the authors made TCR beta libraries. TCRdb reanalysed the 5' RACE reads using MiXCR and keeps one entry per CDR3 protein. The sample carries 450,000 or so distinct CDR3 sequences, about 24% recorded once. Sequenced sample: blood, either unsorted or a sorted T cell fraction (not recorded which). J is TRBJ1-2 and V is TRBV2; no reliable D call. This TCR derives from a male donor with ankylosing spondylitis. CDR3 sequence: CASSGPGVGGYTF. DNA of the CDR3: TGTGCCAGCAGTGGACCCGGCGTGGGCGGCTACACCTTC.